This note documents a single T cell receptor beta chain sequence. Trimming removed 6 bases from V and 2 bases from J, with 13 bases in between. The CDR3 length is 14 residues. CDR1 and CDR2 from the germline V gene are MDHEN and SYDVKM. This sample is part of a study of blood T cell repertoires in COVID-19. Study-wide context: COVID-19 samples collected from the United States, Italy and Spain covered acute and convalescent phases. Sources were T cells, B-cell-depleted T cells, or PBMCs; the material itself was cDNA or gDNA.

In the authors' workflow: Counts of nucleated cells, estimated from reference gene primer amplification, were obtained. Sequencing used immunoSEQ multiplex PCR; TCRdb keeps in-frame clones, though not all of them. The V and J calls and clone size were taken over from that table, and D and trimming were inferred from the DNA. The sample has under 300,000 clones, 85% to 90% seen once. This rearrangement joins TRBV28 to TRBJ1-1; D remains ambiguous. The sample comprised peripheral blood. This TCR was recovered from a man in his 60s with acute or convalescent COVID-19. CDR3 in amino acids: CASSPQLLNTEAFF. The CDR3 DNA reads TGTGCCAGCAGCCCACAGTTACTTAACACTGAAGCTTTCTTT.